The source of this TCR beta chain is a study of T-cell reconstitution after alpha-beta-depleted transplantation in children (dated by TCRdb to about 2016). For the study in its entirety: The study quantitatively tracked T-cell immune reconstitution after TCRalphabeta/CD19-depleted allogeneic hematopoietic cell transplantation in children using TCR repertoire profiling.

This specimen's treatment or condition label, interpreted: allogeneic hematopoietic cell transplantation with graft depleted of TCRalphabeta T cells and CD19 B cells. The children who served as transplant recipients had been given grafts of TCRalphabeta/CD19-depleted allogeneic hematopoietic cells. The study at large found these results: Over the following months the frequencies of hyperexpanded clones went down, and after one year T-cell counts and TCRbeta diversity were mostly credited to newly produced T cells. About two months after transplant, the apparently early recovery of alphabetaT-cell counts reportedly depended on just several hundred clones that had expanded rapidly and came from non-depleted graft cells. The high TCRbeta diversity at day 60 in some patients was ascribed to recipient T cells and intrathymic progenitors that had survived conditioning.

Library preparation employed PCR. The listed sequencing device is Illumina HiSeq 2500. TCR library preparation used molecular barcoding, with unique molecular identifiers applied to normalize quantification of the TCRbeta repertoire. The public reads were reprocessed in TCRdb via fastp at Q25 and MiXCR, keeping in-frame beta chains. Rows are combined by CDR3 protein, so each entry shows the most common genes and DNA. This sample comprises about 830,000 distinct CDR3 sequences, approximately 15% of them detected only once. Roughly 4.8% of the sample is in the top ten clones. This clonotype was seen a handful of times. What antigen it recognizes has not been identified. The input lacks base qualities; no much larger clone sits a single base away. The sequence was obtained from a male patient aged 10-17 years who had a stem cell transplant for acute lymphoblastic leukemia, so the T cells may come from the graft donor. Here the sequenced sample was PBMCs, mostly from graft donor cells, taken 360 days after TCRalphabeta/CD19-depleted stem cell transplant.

The CDR3 region reads CASSLQGAWGNTIYF. Read as DNA, the sequence is TGTGCCAGCAGCCTTCAGGGGGCATGGGGAAACACCATATATTTT. The V and J segments used are TRBV7-2 and TRBJ1-3; TRBD1 agrees with 8 junctional bases. CDR1 is given as SGHTA and CDR2 as FQGNSA, both from the germline V gene. Counted from cysteine to phenylalanine, this CDR3 has 15 amino acids. Just CDR3 DNA is preserved here, 45 bases in frame from base 1. For this chain, trimming is 5 bases at the V end and 4 bases at the J end, and the number of junction bases without a gene match is 7.